This T cell receptor (beta chain) came from a study of T cells after yellow fever vaccination. The authors made TCR cDNA by 5'RACE template switching, adding a universal primer site and UMIs. TCRdb independently ran MiXCR on the 5' RACE reads; one entry per CDR3 protein. The sample contains roughly 48,000 distinct CDR3 sequences, 6% to 8.5% of which appear only once. This clonotype appeared a single time. The study's findings and limits: The CD4 compartment and the CD8 compartment contained a small share of clonotypes in common. Most primary-vaccination clones recurred post-booster (around 95% CD4, around 90% CD8). The study noted that FACS-sorted repertoires could contain abundant clonotypes contaminating from the bulk population.

V gave up 5 bases and J gave up 6 bases; unmatched junction bases: 8. CDR1 and CDR2 from the germline V gene are SGHRS and YFSETQ. The CDR3 length is 15 residues. V is TRBV5-1 and J is TRBJ1-6, with 7 nucleotides matching TRBD1. The origin of this receptor is a man younger than 35 who received the YFV17D yellow fever vaccine. The material sequenced was CD8+ T cells not binding an NS4B(214-222) dextramer, sorted from PBMCs, taken roughly 47 days after the first yellow fever vaccination. DNA for the CDR3: TGCGCCAGCAGATTGTGGGACAGCATTAATTCACCCCTCCACTTT. Protein sequence: CASRLWDSINSPLHF.